This T cell receptor (beta chain) was documented in a study of radiotherapy plus CTLA-4 blockade in lung cancer. TCRdb's table, derived via immunoSEQ multiplex PCR, lists solely in-frame clones and lacks some. The sample yields 32,000 or so clones, 70% to 75% seen once. This CDR3 is 16 amino acids long. Germline trimming cut 5 bases from V and 2 bases from J; bases unmatched to any gene: 10. Per the germline V gene, CDR1 is MNHEY and CDR2 is SMNVEV (reference sequence). This clone was recorded once. This sequence was found in a human donor with non-small cell lung cancer that progressed on radiotherapy plus ipilimumab. Sequencing used peripheral blood, obtained from a patient treated with radiotherapy plus ipilimumab. The rearrangement uses TRBV27 and TRBJ2-3; 7 bases match TRBD1. Written as DNA, the CDR3 is TGTGCCAGCAGTACAAGACAGGGTTCGGACACAGATACGCAGTATTTT. Protein: CASSTRQGSDTDTQYF.